A single sample is the source of the 25 T cell receptor beta chains below, sequenced in a study of glioma-infiltrating T cells. The iRepertoire nested amplicon-rescue multiplex PCR amplified TCR alpha and beta CDR3s from RNA. A single record per CDR3 protein comes from TCRdb applying MiXCR to the multiplex PCR reads. This sample has a few hundred thousand distinct CDR3 sequences; 41% occur once, and the top ten carry about 11%. Material for sequencing was glioma tissue, nonneoplastic brain tissue, or PBMCs (not recorded which). Receptors were obtained from a human donor with low-grade glioma or glioblastoma, undergoing nonglioma brain surgery, or in good health (not recorded which).

The chain combines TRBV7-2 with TRBJ2-2; weak D call: TRBD2 (6 bases). Trimming took 1 base from V and 5 from J, leaving 11 bases between them. CDR3 length: 15 residues. Looked up from germline, CDR1 is SGHTA and CDR2 is FQGNSA. CDR3 coding DNA: TGTGCCAGCAGCTTAGACCGACTAGTAACCGGGGAGCTGTTTTTT. Protein: CASSLDRLVTGELFF. Together with reference TRBV7-2 and TRBJ2-2, the CDR3 gives the full variable domain: GAGVSQSPSNKVTEKGKDVELRCDPISGHTALYWYRQSLGQGLEFLIYFQGNSAPDKSGLPSDRFSAERTGGSVSTLTIQRTQQEDSAVYLCASSLDRLVTGELFFGEGSRLTVL.

The V gene is TRBV20-1, the J gene TRBJ1-5, with D tentatively TRBD1 (5 bases). The CDR3 is made up of 15 amino acids. V was cut by 5 bases and J by 0 bases, with 14 bases left in between. Germline CDR1 and CDR2: DFQATT and SNEGSKA (reference sequence). The CDR3, as DNA: TGCAGTGCTCGCACAGGAGGCCATAGCAATCAGCCCCAGCATTTT. Its translation: CSARTGGHSNQPQHF.

The chain uses TRBV2 and TRBJ2-7; no clear D. In germline, CDR1 is SNHLY, CDR2 FYNNEI. V gave up 6 bases and J gave up 5 bases, with 5 bases separating them. This CDR3 region has 10 residues. The CDR3 reads CASRYHEQYF. Written as DNA, the CDR3 is TGTGCCAGCAGGTACCACGAGCAGTACTTC.

The rearrangement joins TRBV5-4 to TRBJ2-7, with 10 bases fitting TRBD1. The CDR3 is made up of 14 amino acids. Germline-derived CDR1 and CDR2 are SGHNT and YYREEE (reference sequence). The J segment lost 3 bases and the V segment lost 4 bases, leaving 4 bases of the junction unmatched. The CDR3: CASSPGQGFYEQYF. The CDR3 bases are TGTGCCAGCAGCCCGGGACAGGGGTTCTACGAGCAGTACTTC.

For this clonotype: A much larger clone differs by one base, so this may be a read error. V usage is TRBV6-1 and J usage is TRBJ2-7; perhaps TRBD1 as D (6 bases). Looked up from germline, CDR1 is MNHNS and CDR2 is SASEGT. The CDR3 totals 13 residues. V lost 5 bases and J 3 bases, leaving 11 bases between the germline ends. As DNA, the CDR3 is TGTGCCAGCAGTAACAGGGTTTTCTACGAGCAGTACTTC. Its protein product is CASSNRVFYEQYF.

In the case of this clonotype: This may be a read error, as it is one base from a much larger clone. J is TRBJ2-7 and V is TRBV6-1; D not resolved. This CDR3 has 12 residues. Germline values: CDR1 MNHNS, CDR2 SASEGT. The DNA for the CDR3 is TGTGCCAGCGGTGAAGCCGGCTACGAGCAGTACTTC. Encoded protein: CASGEAGYEQYF.

In its sample, this clonotype was seen a few times. J is TRBJ2-1 and V is TRBV7-6; 9 nucleotides match TRBD1. CDR1 is SGHVS and CDR2 is FNYEAQ in the germline V gene. CDR3 length equals 13 residues. The V gene end was trimmed by 3 bases and the J gene end by 7 bases; junction bases not matched to a gene: 1. CDR3 in amino acids: CASSLTGGNEQFF. CDR3 nucleotide sequence: TGTGCCAGCAGCTTGACAGGGGGGAATGAGCAGTTCTTC. Supplemented by reference TRBV7-6 and TRBJ2-1, the full variable domain reads GAGVSQSPRYKVTKRGQDVALRCDPISGHVSLYWYRQALGQGPEFLTYFNYEAQQDKSGLPNDRFSAERPEGSISTLTIQRTEQRDSAMYRCASSLTGGNEQFFGPGTRLTVL.

In this sample, this clonotype turned up many times. This chain joins TRBV6-2 or TRBV6-3 and TRBJ1-1; a possible D gene is TRBD1 (5 bases). The CDR3 runs to 14 residues. Trimming pared 6 bases from V and 1 base from J, leaving 12 bases between. Per germline, CDR1 MNHEY and CDR2 SVGEGT. The CDR3 bases are TGTGCCAGCAGACCTTTCACAGGGAACACTGAAGCTTTCTTT. Amino acid sequence: CASRPFTGNTEAFF.

In this sample, this clonotype turned up many times. The V call is TRBV28, the J call TRBJ2-1, with D perhaps TRBD2 (6 bases). Germline CDR1 reads MDHEN; CDR2 reads SYDVKM. Between the trimmed V and J ends, which lost 4 bases and 6 bases, there was a span of 13 bases. This CDR3 is built from 14 residues. CDR3 protein: CASSSRLGINEQFF. The CDR3 DNA is TGTGCCAGCAGTTCTAGACTAGGAATCAATGAGCAGTTCTTC.

This clonotype was seen many times. In nucleotides, the CDR3 is TGCAGTGCCGGCCCTGAAGCTTTCTTT. The encoded protein is CSAGPEAFF. The gene calls are TRBV20-1 and TRBJ1-1, with unresolved D. This CDR3 is built from 9 residues. V was clipped by 6 bases and J by 6 bases, with 5 bases between them. Germline-derived CDR1 and CDR2 are DFQATT and SNEGSKA (reference sequence).

This clonotype was observed a few times. This chain joins TRBV7-2 and TRBJ2-1; 9 bases map to TRBD2. This CDR3 is 15 amino acids long. The V gene end was trimmed by 7 bases and the J gene end by 4 bases; junction bases not matched to a gene: 8. The germline V gene encodes CDR1 SGHTA and CDR2 FQGNSA. The CDR3 DNA sequence: TGTGCCAGCAACTTTGTCCTAGCGGGGTACAATGAGCAGTTCTTC. Protein: CASNFVLAGYNEQFF.

Remarks on this clonotype: One end of the junction is discordant with germline, which a read error may explain. The chain uses TRBV27 and TRBJ2-1; D call uncertain. This CDR3 region has 16 residues. CDR1 and CDR2 from the germline V gene are MNHEY and SMNVEV (reference sequence). CDR3 sequence (DNA): TGTGCCACCAGTGCCCCTGTGGACCCAAACCCCAATGAGCAGTTCTTC. As protein: CATSAPVDPNPNEQFF.

The rearrangement joins TRBV12-3 or TRBV12-4 to TRBJ1-1, with a possible D match to TRBD1 (5 bases). The CDR3 length is 12 residues. V gave up 5 bases and J gave up 10 bases, with 14 bases separating them. In DNA, the CDR3 is TGTGCCAGCAGTCCCCGACAGTTGGTAGCTTTCTTT. Translating it yields CASSPRQLVAFF.

The table lists this clonotype with a few counts. The J gene is TRBJ2-1, the V gene TRBV20-1; the D gene is possibly TRBD2 (7 bases). Looked up from germline, CDR1 is DFQATT and CDR2 is SNEGSKA (reference sequence). This CDR3 contains 13 residues. V lost 5 bases and J lost 10, with 18 bases in between. CDR3 region: CSAGGRGRREQFF. DNA for the CDR3: TGCAGTGCTGGGGGGCGCGGGAGAAGGGAGCAGTTCTTC.

The chain recombines TRBV12-5 with TRBJ2-1; D perhaps matches TRBD1 (6 bases). Trimming took 4 bases from V and 4 from J, leaving 11 bases between them. The CDR3 length is 14 residues. Germline V gene data show CDR1 as LGHNT and CDR2 as FRNRAP. The CDR3 reads CASGYQTGYNEQFF. The CDR3 nucleotides read TGTGCTAGTGGTTACCAAACAGGGTACAATGAGCAGTTCTTC.

The rearrangement joins TRBV20-1 to TRBJ2-1; D is possibly TRBD2 (6 bases). The CDR3 contains 14 residues. Per the germline V gene, CDR1 is DFQATT and CDR2 is SNEGSKA (reference sequence). V was pared by 4 bases and J by 0 bases, with 10 bases between. DNA of the CDR3: TGCAGTGCTACCGGGACTGGCTCCTACAATGAGCAGTTCTTC. Protein sequence: CSATGTGSYNEQFF.

This clonotype was seen only a few times. The rearrangement links TRBV28 to TRBJ2-1; perhaps TRBD1 as D (6 bases). Germline lookup yields CDR1 MDHEN and CDR2 SYDVKM. The CDR3 is made up of 15 amino acids. Trimming removed 5 bases at V and 1 base at J, with 12 bases between. DNA for the CDR3: TGTGCCAGCAGTCGAGCACAGGGTTCCTACAATGAGCAGTTCTTC. Translating gives CASSRAQGSYNEQFF.

This clonotype has just one count. CDR3 DNA sequence: TGTGCCAGCAGGTCCTACAGCCATCAGCCCCAGCATTTT. Its translation is CASRSYSHQPQHF. This chain links TRBV6-1 with TRBJ1-5; no firm D call. Trimming pared 6 bases from V and 5 bases from J, leaving 11 bases between. Germline V gene lookup returns CDR1 MNHNS and CDR2 SASEGT. The CDR3 sequence is 13 residues long.

This clonotype was detected only a few times. The chain is built from TRBV28 and TRBJ1-1; TRBD1 agrees at 8 bases. Germline CDR1 and CDR2: MDHEN and SYDVKM. The CDR3 is 14 amino acids. V shed 5 bases, J shed 2 bases, and the junction held 4 bases outside the gene matches. The CDR3 coding sequence is TGTGCCAGCAGTGCCACAGGGGGAAACACTGAAGCTTTCTTT. It codes for CASSATGGNTEAFF.

On this clonotype itself: Compared with germline, one end of the junction differs, possibly owing to a read error. The V call is TRBV15, the J call TRBJ2-6, with D hard to call. Germline CDR1 LNHNV, CDR2 YYDKDF (reference sequence). This CDR3 is 16 amino acids long. The CDR3 DNA sequence: TGTGCCACCAGCAGAGCAGTGGCCTCTGAGGCCAACGTCCTGACTTTC. This sequence encodes CATSRAVASEANVLTF.

The rearrangement uses TRBV6-2 or TRBV6-3 and TRBJ1-1, with D maybe TRBD1 (6 bases). Trimming removed 4 bases from V and 3 bases from J, with 12 bases in between. Germline CDR1 and CDR2: MNHEY and SVGEGT. The CDR3 is made up of 14 amino acids. The CDR3 is CASSWDNRYTEAFF. For the CDR3, the DNA is TGTGCCAGCAGTTGGGACAACAGGTACACTGAAGCTTTCTTT.

As to this clonotype: This may come from a read error, since a much larger clone is one base off. This chain joins TRBV6-6 and TRBJ1-2; D gene uncertain. Germline CDR1 and CDR2: MNHNY and SVGAGI (reference sequence). This CDR3 has 13 residues. V was trimmed by 2 bases and J by 10 bases, leaving 14 bases between them. This CDR3 reads CASSYRASHVYTF. In DNA, the CDR3 is TGTGCCAGCAGTTACCGGGCTTCGCATGTCTACACCTTC.

The V call is TRBV4-3, the J call TRBJ2-3, with D unresolved. CDR3 length: 15 amino acids. Deletions cut 0 bases from V and 4 bases from J, with 11 bases between. In germline, CDR1 is LGHNA, CDR2 YSLEER. The CDR3 spells CASSQEQLWADTQYF. The CDR3 nucleotides read TGCGCCAGCAGCCAAGAACAGCTCTGGGCAGATACGCAGTATTTT.

Details on this clonotype: This could be a read error, since a much larger clone is one nucleotide away. CDR3 residues: CASSYMQGVNYGYTF. CDR3 bases: TGTGCCAGCAGTTATATGCAGGGGGTAAACTATGGCTACACCTTC. V usage is TRBV6-5 and J usage is TRBJ1-2; 7 nucleotides align to TRBD1. Losses at the gene ends were 3 bases for V and 2 bases for J; bases not matched to a gene: 6. CDR1 and CDR2 from the germline V gene are MNHEY and SVGAGI. The CDR3 runs to 15 residues.

This clonotype was observed a few times. J is TRBJ2-1 and V is TRBV7-2; D ambiguous. This CDR3 has 15 residues. Germline V gene lookup returns CDR1 SGHTA and CDR2 FQGNSA. V was shortened by 2 bases and J by 0 bases, with 8 bases between the two germline ends. In DNA, the CDR3 is TGTGCCAGCAGCTTAACGGATGGCTCCTACAATGAGCAGTTCTTC. Amino acid sequence: CASSLTDGSYNEQFF.